Listed below are T cell receptor beta chains from one sample, sequenced in a study of blood T cells in healthy people across ages. A single record per CDR3 protein comes from TCRdb applying MiXCR to the 5' RACE reads. The table records about 800,000 distinct CDR3 sequences, 25% of them present only once. The sample also formed part of further work on T cells of mothers and their children.

The specimen was blood. The receptors here all came from a boy aged 10-17 years in good health. Each CDR3 is given with its conserved first and last residue. The order of the fields is CDR3 protein, CDR3 DNA, D gene, clone size, J gene, V gene. A D gene is named only where the DNA matches it firmly. Only some rows state a clone size, as once, few, many or a class for expanded clones.

CDR3aa: CSARDEAVNTEAFF; CDR3nt: TGCAGTGCTAGAGATGAGGCGGTGAACACTGAAGCTTTCTTT; d_gene: -; abundance: few; j_gene: TRBJ1-1; v_gene: TRBV20-1
CDR3aa: CSARVPTGGNEQFF; CDR3nt: TGCAGTGCTAGAGTCCCGACAGGGGGCAATGAGCAGTTCTTC; d_gene: TRBD1; abundance: -; j_gene: TRBJ2-1; v_gene: TRBV20-1
CDR3aa: CASSLQGPSLGETQYF; CDR3nt: TGTGCCAGCAGCTTACAGGGGCCCTCCCTGGGGGAGACCCAGTACTTC; d_gene: -; abundance: few; j_gene: TRBJ2-5; v_gene: TRBV11-2
CDR3aa: CASMKGSQETQYF; CDR3nt: TGTGCCAGCATGAAGGGGTCCCAAGAGACCCAGTACTTC; d_gene: -; abundance: many; j_gene: TRBJ2-5; v_gene: TRBV2
CDR3aa: CASSQDNWAAGNEKLFF; CDR3nt: TGCGCCAGCAGCCAAGATAACTGGGCTGCAGGGAATGAAAAACTGTTTTTT; d_gene: -; abundance: -; j_gene: TRBJ1-4; v_gene: TRBV4-3
CDR3aa: CAISESMEGRAYEQYF; CDR3nt: TGTGCCATCAGTGAGTCCATGGAGGGCAGGGCCTACGAGCAGTACTTC; d_gene: -; abundance: -; j_gene: TRBJ2-7; v_gene: TRBV10-3
CDR3aa: CASSSRLAGNQETQYF; CDR3nt: TGTGCCAGCAGCTCGAGATTAGCGGGGAACCAAGAGACCCAGTACTTC; d_gene: TRBD2; abundance: -; j_gene: TRBJ2-5; v_gene: TRBV7-9
CDR3aa: CATSRKRGDYNEQFF; CDR3nt: TGTGCCACCAGCAGAAAGCGGGGGGACTACAATGAGCAGTTCTTC; d_gene: TRBD2; abundance: few; j_gene: TRBJ2-1; v_gene: TRBV15
CDR3aa: CASSQEPEGRGTEAFF; CDR3nt: TGCGCCAGCAGCCAAGAACCAGAAGGGAGAGGCACTGAAGCTTTCTTT; d_gene: -; abundance: -; j_gene: TRBJ1-1; v_gene: TRBV4-3
CDR3aa: CASSSIGARDEQFF; CDR3nt: TGTGCCAGCAGCTCCATTGGGGCGCGCGATGAGCAGTTCTTC; d_gene: -; abundance: -; j_gene: TRBJ2-1; v_gene: TRBV7-3
CDR3aa: CASSVDRGYRETQYF; CDR3nt: TGCGCCAGCAGCGTGGACAGGGGGTATCGAGAGACCCAGTACTTC; d_gene: TRBD1; abundance: -; j_gene: TRBJ2-5; v_gene: TRBV5-1
CDR3aa: CASSHPSKGLAEGTDTQYF; CDR3nt: TGTGCCAGCAGCCACCCGAGCAAGGGACTAGCGGAGGGCACAGATACGCAGTATTTT; d_gene: TRBD2; abundance: few; j_gene: TRBJ2-3; v_gene: TRBV4-2
CDR3aa: CASSLEQVSDTQYF; CDR3nt: TGCGCCAGCAGCTTGGAACAGGTTTCAGATACGCAGTATTTT; d_gene: -; abundance: few; j_gene: TRBJ2-3; v_gene: TRBV5-1
CDR3aa: CASSPRLLAGDQETQYF; CDR3nt: TGTGCCAGCAGCCCCCGACTCCTAGCGGGGGATCAAGAGACCCAGTACTTC; d_gene: TRBD2; abundance: -; j_gene: TRBJ2-5; v_gene: TRBV7-2
CDR3aa: CASSSDTLNQPQHF; CDR3nt: TGTGCCAGCAGTTCCGACACCCTCAATCAGCCCCAGCATTTT; d_gene: -; abundance: few; j_gene: TRBJ1-5; v_gene: TRBV12-3/TRBV12-4
CDR3aa: CASSRIGLYNEQFF; CDR3nt: TGTGCCAGCAGCCGCATAGGGCTTTACAATGAGCAGTTCTTC; d_gene: -; abundance: few; j_gene: TRBJ2-1; v_gene: TRBV7-3
CDR3aa: CACETGPTWEKLFF; CDR3nt: TGTGCCTGCGAGACCGGCCCTACGTGGGAAAAACTGTTTTTT; d_gene: -; abundance: -; j_gene: TRBJ1-4; v_gene: TRBV30
CDR3aa: CASSLGPGPLETQYF; CDR3nt: TGTGCCAGCAGCTTAGGGCCAGGCCCCCTGGAGACCCAGTACTTC; d_gene: -; abundance: -; j_gene: TRBJ2-5; v_gene: TRBV7-3
CDR3aa: CASSYMDLNF; CDR3nt: TGTGCCAGCAGCTATATGGACCTCAACTTT; d_gene: -; abundance: once; j_gene: TRBJ1-1; v_gene: TRBV7-2
CDR3aa: CASSQEREGLYEQYF; CDR3nt: TGCGCCAGCAGCCAAGAGCGGGAGGGCCTCTACGAGCAGTACTTC; d_gene: TRBD2; abundance: few; j_gene: TRBJ2-7; v_gene: TRBV4-3
CDR3aa: CSVEFSPGVEETQYF; CDR3nt: TGCAGCGTTGAATTCTCCCCAGGGGTCGAAGAGACCCAGTACTTC; d_gene: -; abundance: -; j_gene: TRBJ2-5; v_gene: TRBV29-1
CDR3aa: CASSLPNNEQFF; CDR3nt: TGTGCCAGCAGTCTACCGAACAATGAGCAGTTCTTC; d_gene: -; abundance: -; j_gene: TRBJ2-1; v_gene: TRBV27
CDR3aa: CASSDSREEHNEQFF; CDR3nt: TGTGCCAGCAGTGACTCTCGGGAAGAACACAATGAGCAGTTCTTC; d_gene: -; abundance: -; j_gene: TRBJ2-1; v_gene: TRBV6-4
CDR3aa: CASSSGTSDYEQYF; CDR3nt: TGCGCCAGCAGCTCTGGGACTAGCGACTACGAGCAGTACTTC; d_gene: TRBD2; abundance: few; j_gene: TRBJ2-7; v_gene: TRBV5-1
CDR3aa: CASSVVGGQVTDTQYF; CDR3nt: TGTGCCAGCAGCGTAGTTGGTGGTCAGGTTACAGATACGCAGTATTTT; d_gene: -; abundance: few; j_gene: TRBJ2-3; v_gene: TRBV9
CDR3aa: CASSPLGGRAYEQYF; CDR3nt: TGTGCCAGCAGTCCCCTCGGCGGGAGGGCCTACGAGCAGTACTTC; d_gene: TRBD2; abundance: -; j_gene: TRBJ2-7; v_gene: TRBV12-3/TRBV12-4
CDR3aa: CASSSGQVLSGANVLTF; CDR3nt: TGTGCCAGCAGCTCGGGACAGGTACTCTCTGGGGCCAACGTCCTGACTTTC; d_gene: TRBD1; abundance: many; j_gene: TRBJ2-6; v_gene: TRBV7-9
CDR3aa: CASSYTKRDRGLGYGYTF; CDR3nt: TGTGCCAGCAGTTACACAAAACGCGACAGGGGGCTCGGGTATGGCTACACCTTC; d_gene: TRBD1; abundance: -; j_gene: TRBJ1-2; v_gene: TRBV6-5
CDR3aa: CASRTRAGRNTDTQYF; CDR3nt: TGTGCCAGCAGGACAAGGGCGGGGAGAAACACAGATACGCAGTATTTT; d_gene: -; abundance: -; j_gene: TRBJ2-3; v_gene: TRBV7-2
CDR3aa: CASSPPWGGRAGEQYF; CDR3nt: TGTGCCAGCAGCCCCCCCTGGGGCGGGAGGGCTGGCGAGCAGTACTTC; d_gene: TRBD2; abundance: few; j_gene: TRBJ2-7; v_gene: TRBV3-1
CDR3aa: CASSARSIEPLHF; CDR3nt: TGTGCCAGCAGCGCACGCAGCATCGAACCCCTCCACTTT; d_gene: -; abundance: -; j_gene: TRBJ1-6; v_gene: TRBV7-9
CDR3aa: CSARWTAYNEQFF; CDR3nt: TGCAGTGCCCGGTGGACAGCCTACAATGAGCAGTTCTTC; d_gene: -; abundance: -; j_gene: TRBJ2-1; v_gene: TRBV20-1
CDR3aa: CASSHPGQSETQYF; CDR3nt: TGTGCCAGCAGCCACCCAGGGCAATCAGAGACCCAGTACTTC; d_gene: -; abundance: few; j_gene: TRBJ2-5; v_gene: TRBV7-2
CDR3aa: CASSLASKGTEAFF; CDR3nt: TGTGCCAGCAGCTTAGCGTCGAAGGGCACTGAAGCTTTCTTT; d_gene: -; abundance: -; j_gene: TRBJ1-1; v_gene: TRBV7-2
CDR3aa: CASSHVASYNEQFF; CDR3nt: TGCGCCAGCAGCCACGTAGCTTCCTACAATGAGCAGTTCTTC; d_gene: -; abundance: few; j_gene: TRBJ2-1; v_gene: TRBV4-1
CDR3aa: CASSRHSGSYNEQFF; CDR3nt: TGTGCCAGCAGCCGTCATAGCGGGAGCTACAATGAGCAGTTCTTC; d_gene: TRBD2; abundance: few; j_gene: TRBJ2-1; v_gene: TRBV7-9
CDR3aa: CASSYGGTGYNEQFF; CDR3nt: TGTGCCAGCAGTTACGGCGGGACAGGTTACAATGAGCAGTTCTTC; d_gene: TRBD1; abundance: few; j_gene: TRBJ2-1; v_gene: TRBV6-2/TRBV6-3
CDR3aa: CSARDPTGTNSGNTIYF; CDR3nt: TGCAGTGCTAGAGATCCGACAGGGACCAACTCTGGAAACACCATATATTTT; d_gene: TRBD1; abundance: few; j_gene: TRBJ1-3; v_gene: TRBV20-1
CDR3aa: CSARTGGFTEAFF; CDR3nt: TGCAGTGCTAGAACAGGGGGCTTCACTGAAGCTTTCTTT; d_gene: TRBD1; abundance: few; j_gene: TRBJ1-1; v_gene: TRBV20-1
CDR3aa: CATSLQGVSGNTIYF; CDR3nt: TGTGCCACCTCTTTACAGGGGGTCTCTGGAAACACCATATATTTT; d_gene: TRBD1; abundance: -; j_gene: TRBJ1-3; v_gene: TRBV10-3
CDR3aa: CASRAEQGPYNEQFF; CDR3nt: TGTGCCAGCAGGGCCGAACAGGGGCCCTACAATGAGCAGTTCTTC; d_gene: TRBD1; abundance: few; j_gene: TRBJ2-1; v_gene: TRBV2
CDR3aa: CASSSGTGGYYGYTF; CDR3nt: TGTGCCAGCAGCTCGGGGACAGGGGGGTACTATGGCTACACCTTC; d_gene: TRBD1; abundance: -; j_gene: TRBJ1-2; v_gene: TRBV7-2
CDR3aa: CSAMSTSGDQETQYF; CDR3nt: TGCAGTGCCATGTCGACTAGCGGGGACCAAGAGACCCAGTACTTC; d_gene: TRBD2; abundance: -; j_gene: TRBJ2-5; v_gene: TRBV20-1
CDR3aa: CASSFLATDTQYF; CDR3nt: TGTGCCAGCAGTTTCCTAGCCACAGATACGCAGTATTTT; d_gene: -; abundance: -; j_gene: TRBJ2-3; v_gene: TRBV12-3/TRBV12-4
CDR3aa: CASSLIPARYEQYF; CDR3nt: TGTGCCAGCAGCTTGATCCCAGCCAGGTACGAGCAGTACTTC; d_gene: -; abundance: few; j_gene: TRBJ2-7; v_gene: TRBV7-3
CDR3aa: CASSLQGTNYGYTF; CDR3nt: TGTGCCAGCAGTCTACAGGGTACAAACTATGGCTACACCTTC; d_gene: -; abundance: -; j_gene: TRBJ1-2; v_gene: TRBV28
CDR3aa: CATSRDTGAHYGYTF; CDR3nt: TGTGCCACCAGCAGAGATACAGGGGCTCACTATGGCTACACCTTC; d_gene: TRBD1; abundance: -; j_gene: TRBJ1-2; v_gene: TRBV15
CDR3aa: CATSREQGATDGYTF; CDR3nt: TGTGCCACCAGCAGAGAACAGGGGGCTACCGATGGCTACACCTTC; d_gene: TRBD1; abundance: -; j_gene: TRBJ1-2; v_gene: TRBV15
CDR3aa: CASSQESGGMNTEAFF; CDR3nt: TGCGCCAGCAGCCAAGAATCCGGGGGTATGAACACTGAAGCTTTCTTT; d_gene: -; abundance: -; j_gene: TRBJ1-1; v_gene: TRBV4-1